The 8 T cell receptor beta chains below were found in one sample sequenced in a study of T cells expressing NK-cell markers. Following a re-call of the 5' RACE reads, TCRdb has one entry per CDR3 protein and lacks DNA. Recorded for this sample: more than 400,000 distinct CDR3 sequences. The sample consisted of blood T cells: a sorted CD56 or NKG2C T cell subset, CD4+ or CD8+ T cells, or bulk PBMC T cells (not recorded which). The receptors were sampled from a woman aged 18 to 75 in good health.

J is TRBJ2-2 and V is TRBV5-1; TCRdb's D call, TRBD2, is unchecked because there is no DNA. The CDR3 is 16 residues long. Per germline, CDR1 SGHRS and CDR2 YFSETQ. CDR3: CASSLVSGLVSGELFF.

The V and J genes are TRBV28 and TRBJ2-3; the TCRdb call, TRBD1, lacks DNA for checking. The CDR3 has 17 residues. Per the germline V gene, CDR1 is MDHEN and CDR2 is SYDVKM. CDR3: CASTLIGNGRRLDTQYF.

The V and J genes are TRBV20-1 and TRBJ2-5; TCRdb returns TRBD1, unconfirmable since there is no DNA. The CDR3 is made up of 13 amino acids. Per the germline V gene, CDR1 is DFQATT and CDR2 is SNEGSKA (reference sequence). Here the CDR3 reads CSARPHGRETQYF.

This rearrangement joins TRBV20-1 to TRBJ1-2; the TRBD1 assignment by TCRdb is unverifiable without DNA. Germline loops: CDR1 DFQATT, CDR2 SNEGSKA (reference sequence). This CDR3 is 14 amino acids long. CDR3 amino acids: CSAIQGDSNYGYTF.

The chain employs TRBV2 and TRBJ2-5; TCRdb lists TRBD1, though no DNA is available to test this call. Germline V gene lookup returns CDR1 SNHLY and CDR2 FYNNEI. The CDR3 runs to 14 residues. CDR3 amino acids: CASSVGGFRETQYF.

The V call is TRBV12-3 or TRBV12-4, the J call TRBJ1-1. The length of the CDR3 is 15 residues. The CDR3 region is CASSLILDLRTEAFF.

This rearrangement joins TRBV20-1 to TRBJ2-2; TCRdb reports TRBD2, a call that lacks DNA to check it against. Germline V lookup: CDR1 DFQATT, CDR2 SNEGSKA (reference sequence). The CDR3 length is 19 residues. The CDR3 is CSARNSRLAGRKNTGELFF.

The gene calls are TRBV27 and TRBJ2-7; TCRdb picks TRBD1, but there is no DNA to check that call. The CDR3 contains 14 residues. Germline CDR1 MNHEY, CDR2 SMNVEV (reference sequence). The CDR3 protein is CASSLSPSGGEQYF.